The 8 T cell receptor beta chains presented below share a single source sample, sequenced in a study of blood T cell repertoires in COVID-19. The method was immunoSEQ multiplex PCR; TCRdb's version includes in-frame clones alone and lacks a portion of them. The data hold hundreds of thousands of clones, with 75% to 90% observed a single time. Sequencing was performed on peripheral blood. The receptors were sampled from a woman in her 30s who had recovered from COVID-19.

The chain carries TRBV27 and TRBJ2-7, with a weak D call TRBD2 (6 bases). Germline assignment: CDR1 MNHEY and CDR2 SMNVEV (reference sequence). This CDR3 is built from 16 residues. V was clipped by 0 bases and J by 4 bases, with 16 bases between them. For the CDR3, the DNA is TGTGCCAGCAGTTTATCGAATGGAGGGGAGAGTTACGAGCAGTACTTC. It encodes CASSLSNGGESYEQYF.

The chain employs TRBV28 and TRBJ1-1; 10 positions match TRBD1. The CDR3 has 16 amino acids. CDR1 is MDHEN, CDR2 SYDVKM, per germline. Losses at the gene ends were 4 bases for V and 3 bases for J; bases not matched to a gene: 8. CDR3 sequence (DNA): TGTGCCAGCAGTTCCGGGACAGGGGTTGGGGACACTGAAGCTTTCTTT. Translated, it gives CASSSGTGVGDTEAFF.

V usage is TRBV29-1 and J usage is TRBJ1-1; 8 bases agree with TRBD1. The CDR3 extends over 13 amino acids. V gave up 7 bases and J gave up 1 base; unmatched junction bases: 5. The V gene's germline CDR1 is SQVTM and CDR2 ANQGSEA. The CDR3 DNA sequence: TGCAGCGGACGGACAGGGCCGAACACTGAAGCTTTCTTT. Translation: CSGRTGPNTEAFF.

The CDR3 protein is CASSGGVNSGANVLTF. DNA for the CDR3: TGCGCCAGCAGCGGGGGCGTAAACTCTGGGGCCAACGTCCTGACTTTC. The genes are TRBV5-1 and TRBJ2-6, with D perhaps TRBD1 (6 bases). V was trimmed by 4 bases and J by 0 bases, leaving 11 bases between them. The germline V gene has CDR1 SGHRS and CDR2 YFSETQ. The CDR3 runs to 16 residues.

CDR3 residues: CASSPLESPTNEKLFF. The CDR3 DNA reads as TGTGCCAGCAGTCCCCTCGAGAGTCCAACTAATGAAAAACTGTTTTTT. V gene TRBV28 combines with J gene TRBJ1-4, with D unclear. With 5 bases removed from V and 0 bases from J, the gap between germline ends came to 13 bases. This CDR3 has 16 amino acids. Germline V gene data show CDR1 as MDHEN and CDR2 as SYDVKM.

J is TRBJ2-1 and V is TRBV27; 11 bases are a match to TRBD1. CDR3 length equals 16 residues. CDR1 is MNHEY, CDR2 SMNVEV, per germline (reference sequence). V trimming: 2 bases; J trimming: 9 bases; junction bases outside the gene matches: 9. The CDR3 loop is CASSLDLGQGAAEQFF. The CDR3 nucleotides are TGTGCCAGCAGTTTAGATTTAGGACAGGGGGCGGCTGAGCAGTTCTTC.

This clone occurred once. This chain links TRBV4-1 with TRBJ1-2; possible D gene TRBD1, 5 bases. The germline V gene has CDR1 MGHRA and CDR2 YSYEKL. The CDR3 extends over 18 amino acids. Trimming stripped 1 base from V and 6 bases from J, with 24 bases between. The CDR3 here is CASSQARAGVFLLDGYTF. CDR3 DNA: TGCGCCAGCAGCCAAGCCAGGGCCGGCGTTTTTTTGCTTGATGGCTACACCTTC.

V gene TRBV5-1 combines with J gene TRBJ1-1; D possibly corresponds to TRBD1 (6 bases). The CDR3 runs to 15 residues. V was trimmed by 3 bases and J by 0 bases, leaving 12 bases between them. From germline, CDR1 is SGHRS and CDR2 YFSETQ. The DNA of the CDR3 is TGCGCCAGCAGCTCCGCTCAGGGGATGAACACTGAAGCTTTCTTT. Its protein is CASSSAQGMNTEAFF. Filled out from reference TRBV5-1 and TRBJ1-1, the complete variable domain reads KAGVTQTPRYLIKTRGQQVTLSCSPISGHRSVSWYQQTPGQGLQFLFEYFSETQRNKGNFPGRFSGRQFSNSRSEMNVSTLELGDSALYLCASSSAQGMNTEAFFGQGTRLTVV.